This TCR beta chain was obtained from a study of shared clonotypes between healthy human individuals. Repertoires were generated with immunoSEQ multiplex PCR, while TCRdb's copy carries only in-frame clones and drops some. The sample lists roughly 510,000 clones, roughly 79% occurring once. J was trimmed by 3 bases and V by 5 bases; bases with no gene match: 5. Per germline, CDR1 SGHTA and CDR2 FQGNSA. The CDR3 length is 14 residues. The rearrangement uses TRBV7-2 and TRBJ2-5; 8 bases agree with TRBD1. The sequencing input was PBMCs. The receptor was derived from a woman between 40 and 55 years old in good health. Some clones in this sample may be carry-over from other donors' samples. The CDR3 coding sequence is TGTGCCAGCAGCCAGGACAGGGTAAAAGAGACCCAGTACTTC. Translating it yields CASSQDRVKETQYF.